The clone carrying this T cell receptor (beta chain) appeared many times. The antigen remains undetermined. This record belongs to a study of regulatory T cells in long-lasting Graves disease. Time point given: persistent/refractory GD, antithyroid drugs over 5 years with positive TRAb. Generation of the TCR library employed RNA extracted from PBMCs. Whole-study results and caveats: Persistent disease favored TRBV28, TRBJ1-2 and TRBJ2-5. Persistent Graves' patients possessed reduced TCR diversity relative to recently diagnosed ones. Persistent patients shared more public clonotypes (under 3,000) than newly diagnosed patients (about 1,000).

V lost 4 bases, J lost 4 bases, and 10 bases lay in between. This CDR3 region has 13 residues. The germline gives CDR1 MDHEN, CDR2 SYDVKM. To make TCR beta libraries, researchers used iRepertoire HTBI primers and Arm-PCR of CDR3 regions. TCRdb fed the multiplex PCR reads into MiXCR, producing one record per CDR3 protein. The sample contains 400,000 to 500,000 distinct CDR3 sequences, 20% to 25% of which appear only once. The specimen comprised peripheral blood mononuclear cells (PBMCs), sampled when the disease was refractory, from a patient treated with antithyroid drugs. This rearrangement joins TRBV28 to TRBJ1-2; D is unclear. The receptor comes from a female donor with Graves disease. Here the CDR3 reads CASSSRLFYGYTF. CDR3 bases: TGTGCCAGCAGTTCCCGACTGTTCTATGGCTACACCTTC.